The 17 T cell receptor beta chains reported below all come from one sample, sequenced in a study of naive and memory T cell subsets. Both TRBC1 and TRBC2 were covered by a beta constant-region primer of two equimolar oligonucleotides. TCRdb re-analysed the UMI-ligation and nested PCR reads in MiXCR, keeping a single row per CDR3 protein. The repertoire holds over 20,000 distinct CDR3 sequences, with 11% as singletons. Sequencing was performed on central memory CD8+ T cells from blood. These receptor sequences come from a human donor in good health.

This clonotype has only a few counts. The chain links TRBV7-8 to TRBJ1-5; TRBD1 might be the D (6 bases). Trimming removed 1 base from V and 4 bases from J, with 11 bases in between. Per the germline V gene, CDR1 is SGHVS and CDR2 is FQNEAQ. CDR3 length: 15 amino acids. CDR3 amino acids: CASSLVSRGNQPQHF. CDR3 nucleotide sequence: TGTGCCAGCAGCTTAGTTTCCAGGGGTAATCAGCCCCAGCATTTT.

The chain joins TRBV11-2 to TRBJ1-1; D unresolved. This CDR3 comprises 14 residues. Germline V gene lookup returns CDR1 SGHAT and CDR2 FQNNGV. Trimming took off 5 bases at V and 0 bases at J, with 10 bases between the two ends. The chain's CDR3 is CASSARYMNTEAFF. The CDR3 DNA reads TGTGCCAGCAGCGCCAGGTACATGAACACTGAAGCTTTCTTT.

By sample fraction, this clonotype is medium-sized. The V call is TRBV18, the J call TRBJ2-7; no clear D. CDR3 length: 13 residues. Per germline, CDR1 KGHSH and CDR2 LQKENI. V was shortened by 0 bases and J by 3 bases, with 6 bases between the two germline ends. The CDR3 region has the DNA TGTGCCAGCTCACCACCGGACGGCTACGAGCAGTACTTC. Residues: CASSPPDGYEQYF.

This clonotype has a handful of counts. The chain employs TRBV9 and TRBJ2-7, with D unresolved. Germline-derived CDR1 and CDR2 are SGDLS and YYNGEE. Deletions cut 4 bases from V and 3 bases from J, with 14 bases between. The CDR3 is 14 residues long. Here the CDR3 DNA reads TGTGCCAGCAGCTTTACGGTATCTAACTACGAGCAGTACTTC. Encoded protein: CASSFTVSNYEQYF. Variable domain in full (rest from reference TRBV9 and TRBJ2-7): DSGVTQTPKHLITATGQRVTLRCSPRSGDLSVYWYQQSLDQGLQFLIQYYNGEERAKGNILERFSAQQFPDLHSELNLSSLELGDSALYFCASSFTVSNYEQYFGPGTRLTVT.

This clonotype was recorded at least ten times. The V and J genes are TRBV5-1 and TRBJ2-3; no clear D gene. Per the germline V gene, CDR1 is SGHRS and CDR2 is YFSETQ. The germline V and J ends were trimmed by 1 base and 2 bases, with 8 bases remaining between them. The CDR3 has 14 amino acids. This CDR3 is CASSLSSTTDTQYF. CDR3 in DNA: TGCGCCAGCAGCTTGTCTTCGACCACAGATACGCAGTATTTT.

This clonotype was counted only a few times. CDR3 DNA sequence: TGTGCCAGCAGCTTAAGCAAGGGGGGCTACTATAACACTGAAGCTTTCTTT. It translates to CASSLSKGGYYNTEAFF. The gene calls are TRBV11-2 and TRBJ1-1; possibly TRBD1 for D (6 bases). Germline CDR1 SGHAT, CDR2 FQNNGV. The germline V and J ends were trimmed by 2 bases and 2 bases, with 18 bases remaining between them. The CDR3 runs to 17 residues.

In this sample, this clonotype turned up many times. The chain joins TRBV29-1 to TRBJ2-3, with D hard to call. V was shortened by 4 bases and J by 6 bases, with 5 bases between the two germline ends. This CDR3 spans 10 amino acids. Germline CDR1 and CDR2: SQVTM and ANQGSEA. CDR3 coding DNA: TGCAGCGTTGTTTCCGATACGCAGTATTTT. Protein product: CSVVSDTQYF.

The chain is built from TRBV28 and TRBJ2-2; possible D gene TRBD2, 6 bases. Germline CDR1 MDHEN, CDR2 SYDVKM. The CDR3 totals 18 residues. Between the trimmed V and J ends, which lost 2 bases and 2 bases, there was a span of 18 bases. CDR3 sequence (DNA): TGTGCCAGCAGTTTAATCGGGGGTGGCGGAATCAACACCGGGGAGCTGTTTTTT. This encodes CASSLIGGGGINTGELFF.

This clonotype turned up a few times. The CDR3 DNA follows: TGTGCCAGCAGCCCTCCGGGTAAGGTGGGAGATGGCTACACCTTC. It specifies CASSPPGKVGDGYTF. The chain joins TRBV7-9 to TRBJ1-2; no reliable D call. Deletions cut 5 bases from V and 6 bases from J, with 19 bases between. The CDR3 consists of 15 residues. In germline, CDR1 is SEHNR, CDR2 FQNEAQ (reference sequence).

This sequence joins TRBV7-2 and TRBJ2-7; 9 bases map to TRBD1. Trimming took 8 bases from V and 3 from J; bases not matched to a gene: 8. The CDR3 runs to 14 residues. Germline-derived CDR1 and CDR2 are SGHTA and FQGNSA. CDR3 coding DNA: TGTGCCAGCGGTCTGGACAGGGGAGGCTACGAGCAGTACTTC. Its translation is CASGLDRGGYEQYF.

This clonotype was found a few times. The chain couples TRBV30 to TRBJ2-7; the D gene could be TRBD1 or TRBD2 (7 bases each). Per the germline V gene, CDR1 is GTSNPN and CDR2 is SVGIG (reference sequence). The ends were cut back, 7 bases at V and 7 bases at J, with 23 bases in the middle. The CDR3 totals 14 residues. The CDR3 region is CAYSGGGYRREQYF. In DNA form, the CDR3 reads TGTGCCTATTCAGGGGGGGGTTACCGGCGAGAGCAGTACTTC.

A few counts support this clonotype. This chain uses TRBV7-9 with TRBJ1-5, with a possible D match to TRBD1 (5 bases). The CDR3 loop spans 16 amino acids. Germline V gives CDR1 SEHNR, CDR2 FQNEAQ (reference sequence). Trimming pared 1 base from V and 6 bases from J, leaving 16 bases between. The CDR3 bases are TGTGCCAGCAGCTTAGGCCAGGGAACCCACATTCAGCCCCAGCATTTT. Amino acids: CASSLGQGTHIQPQHF.

This clonotype ranks as large. V is TRBV15 and J is TRBJ2-5, with D possibly being TRBD2 (6 bases). There are 13 residues in the CDR3. Per the germline V gene, CDR1 is LNHNV and CDR2 is YYDKDF (reference sequence). Trimming removed 4 bases from V and 5 bases from J, with 11 bases in between. Here the CDR3 reads CATSTLAGETQYF. The CDR3 nucleotides read TGTGCCACCAGCACACTAGCAGGGGAGACCCAGTACTTC.

This clonotype showed up many times. The chain recombines TRBV6-5 with TRBJ2-1; D ambiguous. The V end lost 4 bases, the J end lost 7 bases, and 8 bases lay between the germline ends. This CDR3 is 12 amino acids long. CDR1 is MNHEY, CDR2 SVGAGI, per germline. The CDR3, as DNA: TGTGCCAGCAGTTCCTTTCTAAATGAGCAGTTCTTC. Protein: CASSSFLNEQFF.

The J gene is TRBJ2-1, the V gene TRBV9; perhaps TRBD1 as D (5 bases). Trimming took 2 bases from V and 5 from J, leaving 14 bases between them. The germline V gene has CDR1 SGDLS and CDR2 YYNGEE. CDR3 length: 15 amino acids. CDR3 DNA sequence: TGTGCCAGCAGCGTTAGTCGTGGACAAAACAATGAGCAGTTCTTC. It encodes CASSVSRGQNNEQFF.

This clonotype was recorded at least ten times. V and J are TRBV10-2 and TRBJ2-7; possible D gene TRBD1, 6 bases. Per the germline V gene, CDR1 is WSHSY and CDR2 is SAAADI. The CDR3 is 14 residues long. V lost 2 bases, J lost 5 bases, and 13 bases lay in between. In DNA, the CDR3 is TGCGCCAGCAGTGAGGCAGGGGATAGGGACGAGCAGTACTTC. Protein product: CASSEAGDRDEQYF.

The table lists this clonotype with many counts. The rearrangement links TRBV2 to TRBJ2-2, with a tentative D call TRBD2 (6 bases). Looked up from germline, CDR1 is SNHLY and CDR2 is FYNNEI. CDR3 length: 17 amino acids. V was trimmed by 6 bases and J by 1 base, leaving 18 bases between them. The CDR3 nucleotides are TGTGCCAGCAGGGGCCCCACTCTTAGCGGGAACACCGGGGAGCTGTTTTTT. Translation: CASRGPTLSGNTGELFF.